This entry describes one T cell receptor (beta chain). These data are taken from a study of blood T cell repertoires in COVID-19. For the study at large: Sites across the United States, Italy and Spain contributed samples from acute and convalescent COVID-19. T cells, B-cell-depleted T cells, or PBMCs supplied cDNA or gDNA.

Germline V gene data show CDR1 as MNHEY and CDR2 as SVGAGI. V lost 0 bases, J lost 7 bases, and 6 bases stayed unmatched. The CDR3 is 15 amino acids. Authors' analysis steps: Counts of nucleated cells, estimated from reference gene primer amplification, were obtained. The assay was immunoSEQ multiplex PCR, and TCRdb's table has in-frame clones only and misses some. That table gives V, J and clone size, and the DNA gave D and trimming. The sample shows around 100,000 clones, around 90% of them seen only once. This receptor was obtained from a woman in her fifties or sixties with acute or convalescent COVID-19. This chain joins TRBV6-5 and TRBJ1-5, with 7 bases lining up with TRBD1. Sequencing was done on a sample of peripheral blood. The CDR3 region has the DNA TGTGCCAGCAGTTACTCGAGTAGGGGGCGACAGCCCCAGCATTTT. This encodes CASSYSSRGRQPQHF.